This TCR beta chain derives from a study of T cells in Graves' hyperthyroidism and ophthalmopathy. The wider study: The blood sample was taken at first diagnosis, before treatment began. Study conclusions and caveats: Clonotypes that were expanded in thyroid above 0.001 mostly appeared in blood too. Ophthalmopathy onset followed model prediction by a median around six months.

Patients showing uncontrolled infection, other autoimmune disease, pregnancy or lactation were ineligible. Amplification yielded TCR beta CDR3 regions, with RNA transcripts as the source. The study used the HTBI primer set for a first-round RT-PCR of the TCR CDR3. TCRdb re-called the multiplex PCR reads through MiXCR, storing one row per CDR3 protein. Of fewer than 450,000 distinct CDR3 sequences detected, 11% to 15% appear once; the ten largest clones hold around 30%. This clonotype showed up many times. Antigen unknown. Sequenced input: blood. The TCR was taken from a man aged 50-59 years with Graves' ophthalmopathy.

CDR3 nucleotides: TGTGCCAGCAGTTTACATACTAGCCGAACCTACGAGCAGTACTTC. This translates into CASSLHTSRTYEQYF. This chain joins TRBV28 and TRBJ2-7; maybe TRBD2 (6 bases). This CDR3 comprises 15 residues. Deletions cut 2 bases from V and 2 bases from J, with 13 bases between. Germline-derived CDR1 and CDR2 are MDHEN and SYDVKM. The whole variable domain, filled in from reference TRBV28 and TRBJ2-7, reads DVKVTQSSRYLVKRTGEKVFLECVQDMDHENMFWYRQDPGLGLRLIYFSYDVKMKEKGDIPEGYSVSREKKERFSLILESASTNQTSMYLCASSLHTSRTYEQYFGPGTRLTVT.